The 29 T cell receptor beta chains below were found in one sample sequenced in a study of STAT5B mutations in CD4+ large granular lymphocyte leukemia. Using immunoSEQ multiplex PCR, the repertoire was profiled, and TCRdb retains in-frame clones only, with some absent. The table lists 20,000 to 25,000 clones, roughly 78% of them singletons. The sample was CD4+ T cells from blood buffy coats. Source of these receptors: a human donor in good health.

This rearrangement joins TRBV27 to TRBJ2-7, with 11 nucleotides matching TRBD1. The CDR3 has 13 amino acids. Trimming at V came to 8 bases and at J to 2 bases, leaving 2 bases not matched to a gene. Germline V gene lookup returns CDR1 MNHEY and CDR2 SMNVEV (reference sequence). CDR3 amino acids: CASGTGGPYEQYF. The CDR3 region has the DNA TGTGCCAGCGGGACAGGGGGGCCCTACGAGCAGTACTTC.

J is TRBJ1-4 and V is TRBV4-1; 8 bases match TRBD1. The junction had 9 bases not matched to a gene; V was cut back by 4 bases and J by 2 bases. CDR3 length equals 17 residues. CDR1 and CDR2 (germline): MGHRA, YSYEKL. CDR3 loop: CASSRQTGVGTNEKLFF. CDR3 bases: TGCGCCAGCAGCCGACAGACAGGGGTGGGGACTAATGAAAAACTGTTTTTT.

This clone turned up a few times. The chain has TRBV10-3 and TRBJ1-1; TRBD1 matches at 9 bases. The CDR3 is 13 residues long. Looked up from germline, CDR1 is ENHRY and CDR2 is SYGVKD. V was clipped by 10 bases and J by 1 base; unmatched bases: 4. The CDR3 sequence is CATTGQGNTEAFF. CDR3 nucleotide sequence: TGTGCCACAACGGGACAGGGGAACACTGAAGCTTTCTTT.

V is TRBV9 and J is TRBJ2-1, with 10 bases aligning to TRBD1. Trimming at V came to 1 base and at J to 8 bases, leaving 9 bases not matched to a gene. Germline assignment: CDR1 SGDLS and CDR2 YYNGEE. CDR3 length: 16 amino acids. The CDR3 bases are TGTGCCAGCAGCGTACCGGGACAGGGGAGTGGGGATGAGCAGTTCTTC. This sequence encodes CASSVPGQGSGDEQFF.

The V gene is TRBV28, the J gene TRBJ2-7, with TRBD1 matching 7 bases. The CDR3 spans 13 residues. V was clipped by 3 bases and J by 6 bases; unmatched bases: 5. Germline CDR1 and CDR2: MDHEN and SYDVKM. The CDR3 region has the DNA TGTGCCAGCAGTTTCCTGACAGGGCGCGAGCAGTACTTC. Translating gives CASSFLTGREQYF.

CDR3: CASSLWGGVTYEQYF. The CDR3 DNA reads TGCGCCAGCAGCTTGTGGGGGGGTGTGACCTACGAGCAGTACTTC. The chain is built from TRBV5-1 and TRBJ2-7; TRBD2 aligns across 7 bases. CDR1 is SGHRS and CDR2 is YFSETQ in the germline V gene. The CDR3 consists of 15 residues. V lost 1 base, J lost 2 bases, and 6 bases stayed unmatched.

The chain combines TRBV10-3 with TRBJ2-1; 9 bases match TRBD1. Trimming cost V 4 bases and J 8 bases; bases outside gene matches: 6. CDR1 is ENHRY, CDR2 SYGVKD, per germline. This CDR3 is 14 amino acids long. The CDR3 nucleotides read TGTGCCATCAGTGGTGGGACAGGGTTGGATGAGCAGTTCTTC. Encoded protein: CAISGGTGLDEQFF.

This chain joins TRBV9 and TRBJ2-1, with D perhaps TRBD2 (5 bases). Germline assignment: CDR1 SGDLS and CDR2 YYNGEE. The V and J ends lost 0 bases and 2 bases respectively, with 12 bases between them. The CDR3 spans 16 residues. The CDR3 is CASSVEWASTYNEQFF. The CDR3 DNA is TGTGCCAGCAGCGTAGAGTGGGCTAGCACCTACAATGAGCAGTTCTTC. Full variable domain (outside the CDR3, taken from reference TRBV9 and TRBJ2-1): DSGVTQTPKHLITATGQRVTLRCSPRSGDLSVYWYQQSLDQGLQFLIQYYNGEERAKGNILERFSAQQFPDLHSELNLSSLELGDSALYFCASSVEWASTYNEQFFGPGTRLTVL.

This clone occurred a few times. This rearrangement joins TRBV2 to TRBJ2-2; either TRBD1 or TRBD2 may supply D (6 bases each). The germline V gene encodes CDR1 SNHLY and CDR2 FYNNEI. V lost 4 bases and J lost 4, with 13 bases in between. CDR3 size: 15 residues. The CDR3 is CASSVDGGRTGELFF. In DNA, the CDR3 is TGTGCCAGCAGTGTAGACGGGGGCCGCACCGGGGAGCTGTTTTTT.

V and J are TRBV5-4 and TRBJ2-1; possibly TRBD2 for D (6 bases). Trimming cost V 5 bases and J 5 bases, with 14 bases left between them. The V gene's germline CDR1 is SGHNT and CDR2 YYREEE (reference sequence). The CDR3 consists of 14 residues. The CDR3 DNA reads TGTGCCAGCAGAGGGAGGTCGGGGAACAATGAGCAGTTCTTC. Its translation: CASRGRSGNNEQFF.

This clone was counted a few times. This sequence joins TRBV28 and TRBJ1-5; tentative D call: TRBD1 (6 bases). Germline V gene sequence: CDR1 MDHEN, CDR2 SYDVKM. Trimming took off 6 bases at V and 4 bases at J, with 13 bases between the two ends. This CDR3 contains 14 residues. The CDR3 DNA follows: TGTGCCAGCAGCCTTGGGGGCAGAAATCAGCCCCAGCATTTT. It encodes CASSLGGRNQPQHF. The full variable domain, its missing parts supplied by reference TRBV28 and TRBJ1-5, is DVKVTQSSRYLVKRTGEKVFLECVQDMDHENMFWYRQDPGLGLRLIYFSYDVKMKEKGDIPEGYSVSREKKERFSLILESASTNQTSMYLCASSLGGRNQPQHFGDGTRLSIL.

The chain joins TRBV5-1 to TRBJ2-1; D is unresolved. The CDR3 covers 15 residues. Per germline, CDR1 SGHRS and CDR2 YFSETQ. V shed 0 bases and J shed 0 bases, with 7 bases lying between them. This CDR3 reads CASSLGGASYNEQFF. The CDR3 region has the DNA TGCGCCAGCAGCTTGGGAGGTGCCTCCTACAATGAGCAGTTCTTC.

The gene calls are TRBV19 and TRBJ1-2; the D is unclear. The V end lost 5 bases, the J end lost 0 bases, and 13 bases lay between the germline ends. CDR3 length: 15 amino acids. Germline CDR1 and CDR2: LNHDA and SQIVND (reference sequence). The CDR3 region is CASSPRSLANYGYTF. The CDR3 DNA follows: TGTGCCAGTAGTCCCCGGAGCCTAGCTAACTATGGCTACACCTTC.

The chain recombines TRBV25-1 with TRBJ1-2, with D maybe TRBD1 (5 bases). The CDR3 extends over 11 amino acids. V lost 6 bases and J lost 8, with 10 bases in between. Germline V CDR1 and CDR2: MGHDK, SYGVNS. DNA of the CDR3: TGTGCCAGCAGCCCAGGGCGAGGCTACACCTTC. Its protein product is CASSPGRGYTF.

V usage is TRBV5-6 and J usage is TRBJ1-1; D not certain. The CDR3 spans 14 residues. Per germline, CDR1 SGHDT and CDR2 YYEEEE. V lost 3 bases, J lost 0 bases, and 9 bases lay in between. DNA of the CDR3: TGTGCCAGCAGCTCGAGGACGGTGAACACTGAAGCTTTCTTT. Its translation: CASSSRTVNTEAFF.

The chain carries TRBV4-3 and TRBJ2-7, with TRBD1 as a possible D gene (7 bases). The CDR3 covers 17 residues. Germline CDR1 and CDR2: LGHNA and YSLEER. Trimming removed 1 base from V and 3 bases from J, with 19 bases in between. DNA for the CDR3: TGCGCCAGCAGCCAAGCCCAAAGTCGACAGGGAGGCTACGAGCAGTACTTC. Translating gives CASSQAQSRQGGYEQYF.

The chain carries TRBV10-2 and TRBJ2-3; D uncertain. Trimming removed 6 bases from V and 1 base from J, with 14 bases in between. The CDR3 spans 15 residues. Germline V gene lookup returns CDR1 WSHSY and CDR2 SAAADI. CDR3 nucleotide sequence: TGCGCCAGCAGCGGGCTTCGTGGGGGCACAGATACGCAGTATTTT. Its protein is CASSGLRGGTDTQYF.

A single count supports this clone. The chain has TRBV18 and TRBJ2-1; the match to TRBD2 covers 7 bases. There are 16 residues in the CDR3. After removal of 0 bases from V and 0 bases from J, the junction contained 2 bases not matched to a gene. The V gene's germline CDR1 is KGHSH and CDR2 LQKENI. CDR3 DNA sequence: TGTGCCAGCTCACCACCGGGGGGGGGCTCCTACAATGAGCAGTTCTTC. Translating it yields CASSPPGGGSYNEQFF.

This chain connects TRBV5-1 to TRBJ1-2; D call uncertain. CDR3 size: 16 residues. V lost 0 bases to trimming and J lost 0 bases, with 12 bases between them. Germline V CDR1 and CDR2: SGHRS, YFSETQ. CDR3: CASSLEGSTSNYGYTF. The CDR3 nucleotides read TGCGCCAGCAGCTTGGAAGGGTCTACCTCTAACTATGGCTACACCTTC. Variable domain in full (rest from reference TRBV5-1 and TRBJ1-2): KAGVTQTPRYLIKTRGQQVTLSCSPISGHRSVSWYQQTPGQGLQFLFEYFSETQRNKGNFPGRFSGRQFSNSRSEMNVSTLELGDSALYLCASSLEGSTSNYGYTFGSGTRLTVV.

CDR3 in amino acids: CASSVVPGGGDGYTF. Here the CDR3 DNA reads TGTGCCAGCAGCGTAGTTCCGGGGGGCGGCGATGGCTACACCTTC. The chain carries TRBV9 and TRBJ1-2; TRBD1 might be the D (6 bases). There are 15 residues in the CDR3. Germline loops: CDR1 SGDLS, CDR2 YYNGEE. Trimming cost V 0 bases and J 6 bases, with 15 bases left between them. Supplemented by reference TRBV9 and TRBJ1-2, the full variable domain reads DSGVTQTPKHLITATGQRVTLRCSPRSGDLSVYWYQQSLDQGLQFLIQYYNGEERAKGNILERFSAQQFPDLHSELNLSSLELGDSALYFCASSVVPGGGDGYTFGSGTRLTVV.

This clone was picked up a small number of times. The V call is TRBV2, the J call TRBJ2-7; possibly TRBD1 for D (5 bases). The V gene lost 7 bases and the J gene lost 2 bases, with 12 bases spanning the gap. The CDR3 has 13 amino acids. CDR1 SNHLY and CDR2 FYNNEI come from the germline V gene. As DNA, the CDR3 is TGTGCCAGCACGAGGACACCCGCCTACGAGCAGTACTTC. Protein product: CASTRTPAYEQYF.

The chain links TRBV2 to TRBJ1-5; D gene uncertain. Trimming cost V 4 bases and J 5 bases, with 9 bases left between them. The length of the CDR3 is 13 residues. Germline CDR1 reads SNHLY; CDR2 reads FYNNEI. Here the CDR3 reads CASSANTDQPQHF. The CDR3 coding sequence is TGTGCCAGCAGTGCTAACACGGATCAGCCCCAGCATTTT.

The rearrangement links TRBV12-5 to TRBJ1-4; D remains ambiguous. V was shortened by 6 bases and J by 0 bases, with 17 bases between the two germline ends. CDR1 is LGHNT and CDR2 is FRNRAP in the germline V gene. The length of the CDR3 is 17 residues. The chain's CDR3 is CASGPGFSTATNEKLFF. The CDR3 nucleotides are TGTGCTAGTGGCCCAGGTTTTTCGACGGCAACTAATGAAAAACTGTTTTTT.

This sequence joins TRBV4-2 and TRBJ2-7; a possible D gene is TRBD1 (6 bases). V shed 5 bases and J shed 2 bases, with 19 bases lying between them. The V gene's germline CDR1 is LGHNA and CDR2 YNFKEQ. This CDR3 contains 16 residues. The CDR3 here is CASSSHSQGRPYEQYF. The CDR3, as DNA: TGTGCCAGCAGCTCCCACTCACAGGGCCGACCCTACGAGCAGTACTTC.

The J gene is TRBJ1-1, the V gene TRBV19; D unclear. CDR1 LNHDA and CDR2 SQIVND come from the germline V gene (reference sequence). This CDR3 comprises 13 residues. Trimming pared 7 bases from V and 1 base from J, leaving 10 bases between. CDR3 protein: CASTARENTEAFF. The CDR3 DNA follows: TGTGCCAGTACCGCCCGGGAGAACACTGAAGCTTTCTTT.

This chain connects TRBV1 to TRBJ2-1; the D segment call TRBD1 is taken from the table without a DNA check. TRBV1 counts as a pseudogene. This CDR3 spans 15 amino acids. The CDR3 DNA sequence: TGCACCAGCAGCCGCCCAGGGGGGCATTACAATGAGCAGTTCTTC. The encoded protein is CTSSRPGGHYNEQFF.

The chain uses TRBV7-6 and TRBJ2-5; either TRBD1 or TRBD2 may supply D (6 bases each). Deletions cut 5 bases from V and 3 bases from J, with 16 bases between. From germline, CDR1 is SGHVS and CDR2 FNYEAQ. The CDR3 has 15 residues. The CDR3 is CASSVLPGAKETQYF. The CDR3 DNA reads TGTGCCAGCAGCGTACTTCCGGGGGCTAAAGAGACCCAGTACTTC.

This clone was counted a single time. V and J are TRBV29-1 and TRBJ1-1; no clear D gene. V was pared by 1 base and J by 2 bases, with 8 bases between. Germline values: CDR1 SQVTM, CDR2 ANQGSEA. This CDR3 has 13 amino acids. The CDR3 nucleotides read TGCAGCGTTGAAGCCCTAAGTAACACTGAAGCTTTCTTT. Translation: CSVEALSNTEAFF.

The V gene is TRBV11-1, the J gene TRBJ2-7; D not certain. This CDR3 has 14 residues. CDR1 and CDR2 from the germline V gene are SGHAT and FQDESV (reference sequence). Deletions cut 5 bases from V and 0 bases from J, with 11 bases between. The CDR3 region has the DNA TGTGCCAGCAGCCGGACGGATAGCTCCTACGAGCAGTACTTC. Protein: CASSRTDSSYEQYF.